This T cell receptor beta chain was retrieved from a study of cytomegalovirus exposure and HLA in healthy donors. Overall study results and limits: Prediction of most subjects' HLA-A and HLA-B alleles by TCR beta sequences was reportedly accurate. Among TCR beta chains of equal frequency, HLA-associated ones were more clonally expanded in a later analysis. Some TCR beta chains (approximately 180 of them) were listed as cytomegalovirus-associated.

Primers included in the PCR were 60 Vbeta and 13 Jbeta primers. Clones were read by immunoSEQ multiplex PCR, and TCRdb kept only the in-frame ones, dropping some. The sample records 100,000 to 150,000 clones, 60% to 85% being singletons. This clone showed up just a few times. What it binds is unknown. The study sampled nominally healthy donors, though unrecorded immune exposures were likely. The specimen sequenced was PBMCs. The clonotype originates from a woman under 30 in good health and CMV-seronegative.

CDR3 sequence reads: CASATGCIFTFNTEAFF. The CDR3 DNA reads TGTGCCAGTGCCACGGGGTGCATTTTTACCTTTAACACTGAAGCTTTCTTT. The chain carries TRBV27 and TRBJ1-1; D is undetermined. The CDR3 has 17 amino acids. The germline V and J ends were trimmed by 9 bases and 2 bases, with 25 bases remaining between them. Looked up from germline, CDR1 is MNHEY and CDR2 is SMNVEV (reference sequence).